Below, 16 T cell receptor beta chains from the same sample are listed, as sequenced in a study of CD8 T cells in Susac syndrome. Reverse transcription used about 0.45 to 1 ug RNA and random hexamers. One entry per CDR3 protein results from TCRdb running MiXCR on the immunoSEQ multiplex PCR reads. The sample has approximately 170,000 distinct CDR3 sequences; under 95% are singletons. The sample comprised CD4+ T cells from PBMCs. These receptors came from a human donor in good health.

This clonotype was seen a few times. This chain joins TRBV5-6 and TRBJ1-1; D perhaps matches TRBD1 (5 bases). Germline loops: CDR1 SGHDT, CDR2 YYEEEE. With 4 bases removed from V and 0 bases from J, the gap between germline ends came to 7 bases. This CDR3 is built from 13 residues. CDR3 nucleotide sequence: TGTGCCAGCAGCCCAGGGCTGAACACTGAAGCTTTCTTT. Its translation: CASSPGLNTEAFF.

This clonotype was recorded only once. The CDR3 DNA is TGTGCCAGCAGCGCCGTGGGACTCCCCGGGGAGCTGTTTTTT. Translated, it gives CASSAVGLPGELFF. The genes are TRBV9 and TRBJ2-2; maybe TRBD2 (6 bases). The V end lost 3 bases, the J end lost 6 bases, and 12 bases lay between the germline ends. Germline V CDR1 and CDR2: SGDLS, YYNGEE. This CDR3 has 14 amino acids.

The table lists this clonotype with a count of one. This rearrangement joins TRBV4-1 to TRBJ1-1; D unclear. V lost 4 bases to trimming and J lost 6 bases, with 15 bases between them. Germline V gives CDR1 MGHRA, CDR2 YSYEKL. This CDR3 is 14 amino acids long. CDR3 loop: CASSLRGSAAEAFF. CDR3 bases: TGCGCCAGCAGCCTCCGGGGTTCGGCCGCTGAAGCTTTCTTT.

The DNA for the CDR3 is TGTGCCAGCAGCCAAGCCCAGGGCCCCTACGAGCAGTACTTC. Protein: CASSQAQGPYEQYF. V gene TRBV14 combines with J gene TRBJ2-7; perhaps TRBD1 as D (5 bases). V was cut by 1 base and J by 2 bases, with 9 bases left in between. This CDR3 has 14 residues. Germline CDR1 is SGHDN and CDR2 is FVKESK.

The genes are TRBV24-1 and TRBJ2-5; TRBD2 aligns across 7 bases. With 8 bases clipped from V and 0 bases from J, the junction kept 5 bases outside the gene matches. The CDR3 has 14 residues. Per the germline V gene, CDR1 is KGHDR and CDR2 is SFDVKD. In DNA, the CDR3 is TGTGCCACCATAGGGACTAAGTACCAAGAGACCCAGTACTTC. Residues: CATIGTKYQETQYF.

The chain uses TRBV5-1 and TRBJ1-6; 9 bases agree with TRBD1. V shed 0 bases, J shed 8 bases, and the junction held 6 bases outside the gene matches. From germline, CDR1 is SGHRS and CDR2 YFSETQ. The CDR3 has 16 amino acids. The CDR3 DNA sequence: TGCGCCAGCAGCTTGGGAACGGGACAGGGTGATTCACCCCTCCACTTT. Protein: CASSLGTGQGDSPLHF.

The chain links TRBV9 to TRBJ1-2, with a possible D match to TRBD1 (5 bases). Looked up from germline, CDR1 is SGDLS and CDR2 is YYNGEE. CDR3 length: 16 residues. The V end lost 1 base, the J end lost 4 bases, and 17 bases lay between the germline ends. DNA of the CDR3: TGTGCCAGCAGCGTAATCCCCACGAGGGGAGGCTATGGCTACACCTTC. As protein: CASSVIPTRGGYGYTF.

V and J are TRBV28 and TRBJ1-2, with D unresolved. V was shortened by 7 bases and J by 5 bases, with 11 bases between the two germline ends. The V gene's germline CDR1 is MDHEN and CDR2 SYDVKM. CDR3 length: 12 amino acids. The CDR3 is CASTLRGYGYTF. The CDR3 region has the DNA TGTGCCAGCACCTTACGAGGGTATGGCTACACCTTC.

V is TRBV5-1 and J is TRBJ2-7, with D perhaps matching TRBD2 (5 bases). There are 15 residues in the CDR3. Germline V gene lookup returns CDR1 SGHRS and CDR2 YFSETQ. The V gene lost 0 bases and the J gene lost 5 bases, with 15 bases spanning the gap. The CDR3 bases are TGCGCCAGCAGCTTGGAAGCTGGGAGTGCACACGAGCAGTACTTC. Translating it yields CASSLEAGSAHEQYF. Full variable domain (remainder filled in from reference TRBV5-1 and TRBJ2-7): KAGVTQTPRYLIKTRGQQVTLSCSPISGHRSVSWYQQTPGQGLQFLFEYFSETQRNKGNFPGRFSGRQFSNSRSEMNVSTLELGDSALYLCASSLEAGSAHEQYFGPGTRLTVT.

The chain couples TRBV10-3 to TRBJ2-5; TRBD1 might be the D (5 bases). V lost 4 bases to trimming and J lost 2 bases, with 8 bases between them. This CDR3 contains 13 residues. CDR1 is ENHRY, CDR2 SYGVKD, per germline. As DNA, the CDR3 is TGTGCCATCAGTGGACAGCTTCAAGAGACCCAGTACTTC. This encodes CAISGQLQETQYF.

This chain joins TRBV6-5 and TRBJ2-7, with D unresolved. Trimming removed 10 bases at V and 3 bases at J, with 19 bases between. CDR3 length: 14 residues. The germline V gene has CDR1 MNHEY and CDR2 SVGAGI. The CDR3 reads CATRLWASNYEQYF. The CDR3 region has the DNA TGTGCCACCAGGCTTTGGGCTTCAAACTACGAGCAGTACTTC.

The chain uses TRBV6-5 and TRBJ1-1; D possibly corresponds to TRBD1 (5 bases). The V gene's germline CDR1 is MNHEY and CDR2 SVGAGI. The CDR3 is 13 amino acids. V lost 6 bases and J lost 5, with 13 bases in between. CDR3 residues: CASSPQGQTEAFF. CDR3 bases: TGTGCCAGCAGCCCCCAGGGCCAAACTGAAGCTTTCTTT.

The sample holds one count of this clonotype. This chain connects TRBV30 to TRBJ2-2; 7 bases are a match to TRBD2. Germline V CDR1 and CDR2: GTSNPN, SVGIG (reference sequence). Trimming removed 6 bases from V and 2 bases from J; junction bases left unmatched: 6. The CDR3 totals 14 residues. The CDR3 region is CACPRELNTGELFF. The CDR3, as DNA: TGTGCCTGCCCGCGGGAGTTAAACACCGGGGAGCTGTTTTTT. Full variable domain (rest looked up from reference TRBV30 and TRBJ2-2): SQTIHQWPATLVQPVGSPLSLECTVEGTSNPNLYWYRQAAGRGLQLLFYSVGIGQISSEVPQNLSASRPQDRQFILSSKKLLLSDSGFYLCACPRELNTGELFFGEGSRLTVL.

The chain has TRBV18 and TRBJ1-1, with TRBD1 identical over 10 bases. J gave up 0 bases and V 3 bases, and 7 bases lay outside the gene matches. Germline lookup yields CDR1 KGHSH and CDR2 LQKENI. The CDR3 contains 17 residues. CDR3 residues: CASSPPGTGAMNTEAFF. In DNA form, the CDR3 reads TGTGCCAGCTCACCTCCTGGGACAGGGGCCATGAACACTGAAGCTTTCTTT.

The V and J genes are TRBV7-2 and TRBJ1-5; D remains unclear. Trimming cost V 3 bases and J 7 bases, with 7 bases left between them. The CDR3 runs to 12 residues. Germline V gene sequence: CDR1 SGHTA, CDR2 FQGNSA. The CDR3 DNA reads TGTGCCAGCAGCTTCTTCGGGCAGCCCCAGCATTTT. The encoded protein is CASSFFGQPQHF.

CDR3 DNA sequence: TGTGCCAGCAGCTTTAGGACAGAATTCTCCTACGAGCAGTACTTC. It is translated as CASSFRTEFSYEQYF. The chain uses TRBV7-9 and TRBJ2-7; possible D gene TRBD1, 6 bases. This CDR3 has 15 residues. V was shortened by 3 bases and J by 0 bases, with 12 bases between the two germline ends. Per germline, CDR1 SEHNR and CDR2 FQNEAQ (reference sequence).